Presented here are 21 T cell receptor delta chains from one specimen sequenced in a study of Vδ1+ human thymocytes (dated by TCRdb to the late 2010s). Their antigen targets remain unknown. Broader findings and caveats from the paper: Thymic TRG and TRD repertoires appeared highly polyclonal with Gaussian CDR3 length distributions, unlike oligoclonal peripheral blood repertoires.

Sequencing took place on an Illumina MiSeq. RNA extraction was performed with the RNeasy mini kit, and reverse transcription was done with Superscript III. Multiplex PCR was used to generate CDR3 amplicons, with pooled V-gene forward primers and a constant-region reverse primer carrying Illumina adaptor overhangs. In TCRdb, clones were called once more from the public reads by CATT, and rows of identical DNA were later combined. This sample is represented by about 54,000 delta-chain clones; 15% to 20% of them were singletons. In total, the top ten clones hold 0.5% of the sample. The sequenced sample consisted of Vdelta1+ gamma-delta thymocytes from the thymus. Sample cell subset or site, as interpreted from the label and publication: FACS-sorted CD3+ TCRalphabeta- TCRVdelta1+ TCRVdelta2- thymocytes. The receptors were gathered from a boy younger than two who had congenital heart surgery.

The chain uses TRDV1 and TRDJ1; possibly TRDD2 for D (6 bases). Germline assignment: CDR1 TSWWSYY and CDR2 QGS. V was clipped by 3 bases and J by 1 base, with 21 bases between them. This CDR3 has 18 amino acids. The DNA for the CDR3 is TGTGCTCTTGGGGACCGGACTCCTACAGCCGACCCCACCGATAAACTCATCTTT. This translates into CALGDRTPTADPTDKLIF.

The rearrangement uses TRDV1 and TRDJ1; D perhaps matches TRDD3 (5 bases). In germline, CDR1 is TSWWSYY, CDR2 QGS. This CDR3 has 17 residues. The V and J ends lost 4 bases and 0 bases respectively, with 18 bases between them. The CDR3 sequence is CALGAWLGRLYTDKLIF. CDR3 bases: TGTGCTCTTGGGGCCTGGCTGGGCCGACTGTACACCGATAAACTCATCTTT.

The chain has TRDV1 and TRDJ1; 8 bases agree with TRDD3. The CDR3 length is 18 residues. V lost 4 bases and J lost 0; bases outside the gene matches: 13. Per the germline V gene, CDR1 is TSWWSYY and CDR2 is QGS. The CDR3 nucleotides read TGTGCTCTTGGGGGGCCTTTCTTGGGGGATGGCTACACCGATAAACTCATCTTT. Protein sequence: CALGGPFLGDGYTDKLIF.

This clone has just a few counts. This chain connects TRDV1 to TRDJ1, with 10 nucleotides matching TRDD3. Per the germline V gene, CDR1 is TSWWSYY and CDR2 is QGS. The CDR3 extends over 20 amino acids. V lost 1 base, J lost 0 bases, and 14 bases stayed unmatched. In nucleotides, the CDR3 is TGTGCTCTTGGGGAACGTTCGGGGGGGGGATACGCGTCGTACACCGATAAACTCATCTTT. Protein: CALGERSGGGYASYTDKLIF.

This chain links TRDV2 with TRDJ1; 8 bases are a match to TRDD3. Germline V gene sequence: CDR1 GEAIGNYY, CDR2 EKD. The J segment lost 1 base and the V segment lost 5 bases, leaving 14 bases of the junction unmatched. This CDR3 has 17 residues. The DNA for the CDR3 is TGTGCCTGTGGCCCCCCCACCGGGATACGCGTCACCGATAAACTCATCTTT. This translates into CACGPPTGIRVTDKLIF.

This clone was seen only a few times. The chain recombines TRDV1 with TRDJ1; 9 bases fit TRDD3. Germline values: CDR1 TSWWSYY, CDR2 QGS. The CDR3 is 21 residues long. J gave up 2 bases and V 2 bases, and 21 bases lay outside the gene matches. CDR3 loop: CALGESFPPSLGGYWTDKLIF. The CDR3 nucleotides are TGTGCTCTTGGGGAATCTTTTCCTCCATCGTTGGGGGGATACTGGACCGATAAACTCATCTTT.

On this clone: Mismatch with germline at one junction end may stem from a read error. J is TRDJ1 and V is TRAV29/DV5, with D uncertain. The CDR3 has 13 residues. CDR1 and CDR2 (germline): NSMFDY, ISSIKDK. In nucleotides, the CDR3 is TGTGCCGCAAGCGACCACAACACCGATAAACTCATCTTT. Translating it yields CAASDHNTDKLIF.

The rearrangement uses TRDV1 and TRDJ1; 9 positions agree with TRDD2. J lost 2 bases, V lost 9 bases, and 19 bases had no gene match. The CDR3 contains 18 residues. CDR1 is TSWWSYY, CDR2 QGS, per germline. The CDR3 spells CALRPPTFLRRDTDKLIF. CDR3 nucleotide sequence: TGTGCTCTCCGACCACCTACCTTCCTACGAAGGGATACCGATAAACTCATCTTT.

A few counts support this clone. The same CDR3 can be traced to other DNA sequences in this sample. This chain links TRDV2 with TRDJ1, with TRDD3 as a possible D gene (6 bases). CDR1 GEAIGNYY and CDR2 EKD come from the germline V gene. The V gene lost 1 base and the J gene lost 6 bases, with 14 bases spanning the gap. The CDR3 runs to 14 residues. CDR3 amino acids: CACDTSGGTNKLIF. The DNA of the CDR3 is TGTGCCTGTGACACGTCAGGGGGAACTAATAAACTCATCTTT.

In its sample, this clone was seen a few times. The chain couples TRDV1 to TRDJ1; D perhaps matches TRDD3 (5 bases). Germline loops: CDR1 TSWWSYY, CDR2 QGS. V was trimmed by 0 bases and J by 1 base, leaving 15 bases between them. The CDR3 covers 17 residues. The CDR3 sequence is CALGELTSGGCTDKLIF. The CDR3 DNA sequence: TGTGCTCTTGGGGAACTGACCTCGGGGGGCTGCACCGATAAACTCATCTTT.

This clone was recorded a few times. The chain is built from TRDV1 and TRDJ1; 8 nucleotides align to TRDD3. V trimming: 2 bases; J trimming: 0 bases; junction bases outside the gene matches: 20. CDR1 TSWWSYY and CDR2 QGS come from the germline V gene. The CDR3 extends over 21 amino acids. CDR3 bases: TGTGCTCTTGGGGAATGCGTAAGGTTCCTCTGGGGGACAGGGTACACCGATAAACTCATCTTT. It translates to CALGECVRFLWGTGYTDKLIF.

The chain combines TRDV1 with TRDJ1; D perhaps matches TRDD3 (6 bases). The CDR3 runs to 19 residues. V was trimmed by 4 bases and J by 6 bases, leaving 30 bases between them. Germline values: CDR1 TSWWSYY, CDR2 QGS. The CDR3 protein is CALGARRSFWGPTCNKLIF. CDR3 sequence (DNA): TGTGCTCTTGGGGCCCGGAGGTCCTTCTGGGGCCCAACATGCAATAAACTCATCTTT.

This clone is medium-sized by share. The chain links TRDV2 to TRDJ1; D not resolved. The CDR3 totals 9 residues. The ends were cut back, 7 bases at V and 5 bases at J, with 4 bases in the middle. Germline CDR1 reads GEAIGNYY; CDR2 reads EKD. CDR3 sequence (DNA): TGTGCCTGCCGAGATAAACTCATCTTT. This codes for CACRDKLIF.

This clone was seen a handful of times. V and J are TRDV1 and TRDJ1; D remains ambiguous. This CDR3 has 15 residues. Trimming stripped 0 bases from V and 1 base from J, with 9 bases between. Germline lookup yields CDR1 TSWWSYY and CDR2 QGS. CDR3 in amino acids: CALGELVSVTDKLIF. The CDR3 nucleotides read TGTGCTCTTGGGGAACTAGTTTCCGTCACCGATAAACTCATCTTT.

J is TRDJ1 and V is TRDV1; 8 nucleotides align to TRDD3. With 5 bases clipped from V and 0 bases from J, the junction kept 11 bases outside the gene matches. Germline CDR1 is TSWWSYY and CDR2 is QGS. The CDR3 has 17 residues. The CDR3 bases are TGTGCTCTTGGGAGGCAGGTGGGGGATCTATACACCGATAAACTCATCTTT. Its translation is CALGRQVGDLYTDKLIF.

This sequence joins TRDV1 and TRDJ1, with TRDD3 matching over 11 bases. This CDR3 spans 25 amino acids. Germline lookup yields CDR1 TSWWSYY and CDR2 QGS. V gave up 0 bases and J gave up 6 bases; unmatched junction bases: 33. CDR3 DNA sequence: TGTGCTCTTGGGGAACTTGACCCCTACGGATTGGTTATGGATGCCGGACTGGGGGATAACAATAAACTCATCTTT. Its translation is CALGELDPYGLVMDAGLGDNNKLIF.

This clone showed up just a few times. The chain carries TRDV1 and TRDJ1, with 7 bases that match TRDD3. CDR1 and CDR2 from the germline V gene are TSWWSYY and QGS. This CDR3 comprises 20 residues. V gave up 1 base and J gave up 0 bases; unmatched junction bases: 17. The CDR3 DNA follows: TGTGCTCTTGGGGAACGGAAGAGCGTCGGATACGCGAGGTACACCGATAAACTCATCTTT. It translates to CALGERKSVGYARYTDKLIF.

This clone turned up a few times. This chain joins TRDV1 and TRDJ1, with TRDD3 matching over 11 bases. V was clipped by 6 bases and J by 0 bases; unmatched bases: 15. The CDR3 extends over 19 amino acids. The germline V gene has CDR1 TSWWSYY and CDR2 QGS. The CDR3 region has the DNA TGTGCTCTTGGAAGAAGCTCCATTGGGGGATACGCCGACACCGATAAACTCATCTTT. This translates into CALGRSSIGGYADTDKLIF.

The chain uses TRDV1 and TRDJ1; 13 nucleotides line up with TRDD3. The CDR3 consists of 22 residues. With 0 bases clipped from V and 0 bases from J, the junction kept 16 bases outside the gene matches. CDR1 and CDR2 (germline): TSWWSYY, QGS. The CDR3 region is CALGELPPLDWGIRHHTDKLIF. The CDR3 nucleotides read TGTGCTCTTGGGGAACTGCCCCCCCTAGACTGGGGGATACGTCACCACACCGATAAACTCATCTTT.

In this sample, this clone turned up a few times. The chain links TRDV1 to TRDJ1; 9 bases fit TRDD3. The V gene's germline CDR1 is TSWWSYY and CDR2 QGS. CDR3 length: 20 residues. Trimming took 4 bases from V and 0 from J; bases not matched to a gene: 18. CDR3 in amino acids: CALGGAKVGWGIRYTDKLIF. DNA for the CDR3: TGTGCTCTTGGGGGAGCTAAGGTAGGGTGGGGGATAAGGTACACCGATAAACTCATCTTT.

This clone was detected a few times. The chain uses TRDV1 and TRDJ1, with TRDD3 identical over 10 bases. The CDR3 sequence is 19 residues long. The germline gives CDR1 TSWWSYY, CDR2 QGS. The J segment lost 2 bases and the V segment lost 2 bases, leaving 14 bases of the junction unmatched. The CDR3 reads CALGENYLTGGSNTDKLIF. DNA for the CDR3: TGTGCTCTTGGGGAAAACTACCTTACTGGGGGATCTAATACCGATAAACTCATCTTT.